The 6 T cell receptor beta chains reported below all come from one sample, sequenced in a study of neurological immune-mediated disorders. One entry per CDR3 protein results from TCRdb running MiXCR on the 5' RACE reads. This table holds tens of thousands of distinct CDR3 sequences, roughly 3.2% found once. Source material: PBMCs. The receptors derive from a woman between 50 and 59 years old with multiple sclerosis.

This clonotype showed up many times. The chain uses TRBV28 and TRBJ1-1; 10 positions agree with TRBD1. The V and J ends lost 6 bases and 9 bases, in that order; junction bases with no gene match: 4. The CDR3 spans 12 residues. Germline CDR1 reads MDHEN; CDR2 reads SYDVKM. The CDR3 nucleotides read TGTGCCAGCAGCTTAGACAGGGGGCAAGCTTTCTTT. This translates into CASSLDRGQAFF.

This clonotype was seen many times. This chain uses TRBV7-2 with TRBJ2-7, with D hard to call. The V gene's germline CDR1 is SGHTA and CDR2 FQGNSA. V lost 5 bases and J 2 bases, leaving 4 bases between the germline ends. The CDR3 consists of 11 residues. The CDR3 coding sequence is TGTGCCAGCAGCCCACCCTACGAGCAGTACTTC. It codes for CASSPPYEQYF. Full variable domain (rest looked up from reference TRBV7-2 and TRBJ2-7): GAGVSQSPSNKVTEKGKDVELRCDPISGHTALYWYRQSLGQGLEFLIYFQGNSAPDKSGLPSDRFSAERTGGSVSTLTIQRTQQEDSAVYLCASSPPYEQYFGPGTRLTVT.

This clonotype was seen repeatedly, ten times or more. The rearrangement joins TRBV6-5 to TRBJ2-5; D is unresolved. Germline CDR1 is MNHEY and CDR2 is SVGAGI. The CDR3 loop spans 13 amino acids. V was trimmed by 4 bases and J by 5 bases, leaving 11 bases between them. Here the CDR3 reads CASSWLGWETQYF. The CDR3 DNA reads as TGTGCCAGCAGTTGGTTGGGGTGGGAGACCCAGTACTTC.

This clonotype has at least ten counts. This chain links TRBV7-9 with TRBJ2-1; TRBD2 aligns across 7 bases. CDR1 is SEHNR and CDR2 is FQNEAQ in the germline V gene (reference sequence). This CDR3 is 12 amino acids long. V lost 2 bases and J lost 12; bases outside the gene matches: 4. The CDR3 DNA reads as TGTGCCAGCAGCTTAAATCCGGGGGGGCAGTTCTTC. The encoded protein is CASSLNPGGQFF.

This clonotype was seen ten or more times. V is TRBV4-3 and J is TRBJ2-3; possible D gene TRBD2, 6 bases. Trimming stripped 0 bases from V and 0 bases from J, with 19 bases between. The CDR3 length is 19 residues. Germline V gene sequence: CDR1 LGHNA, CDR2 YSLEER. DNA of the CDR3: TGCGCCAGCAGCCAAGATCGTGGCCTTCGGGACTCTAGCACAGATACGCAGTATTTT. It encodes CASSQDRGLRDSSTDTQYF.

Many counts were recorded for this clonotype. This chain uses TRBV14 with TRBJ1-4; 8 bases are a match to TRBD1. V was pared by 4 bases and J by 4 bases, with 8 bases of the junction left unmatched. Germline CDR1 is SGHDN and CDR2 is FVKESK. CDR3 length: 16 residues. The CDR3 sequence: CASSRRTGTGNEKLFF. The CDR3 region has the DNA TGTGCCAGCAGCCGAAGGACAGGGACGGGTAATGAAAAACTGTTTTTT.